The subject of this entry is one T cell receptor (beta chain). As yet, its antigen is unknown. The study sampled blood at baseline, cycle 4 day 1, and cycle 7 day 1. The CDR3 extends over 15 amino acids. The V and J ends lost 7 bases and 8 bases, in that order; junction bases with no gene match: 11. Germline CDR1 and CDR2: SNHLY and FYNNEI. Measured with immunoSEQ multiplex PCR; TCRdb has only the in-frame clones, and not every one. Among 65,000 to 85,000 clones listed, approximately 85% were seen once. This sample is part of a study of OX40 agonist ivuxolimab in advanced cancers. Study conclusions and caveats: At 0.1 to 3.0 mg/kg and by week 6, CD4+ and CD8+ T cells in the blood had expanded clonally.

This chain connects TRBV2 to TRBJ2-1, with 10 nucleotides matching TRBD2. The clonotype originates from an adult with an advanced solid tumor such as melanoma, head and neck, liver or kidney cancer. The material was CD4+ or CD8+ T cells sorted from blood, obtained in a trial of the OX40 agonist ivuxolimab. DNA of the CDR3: TGTGCCAGCACCTTACTAAGCGGGGGGGCCCATGAGCAGTTCTTC. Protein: CASTLLSGGAHEQFF.